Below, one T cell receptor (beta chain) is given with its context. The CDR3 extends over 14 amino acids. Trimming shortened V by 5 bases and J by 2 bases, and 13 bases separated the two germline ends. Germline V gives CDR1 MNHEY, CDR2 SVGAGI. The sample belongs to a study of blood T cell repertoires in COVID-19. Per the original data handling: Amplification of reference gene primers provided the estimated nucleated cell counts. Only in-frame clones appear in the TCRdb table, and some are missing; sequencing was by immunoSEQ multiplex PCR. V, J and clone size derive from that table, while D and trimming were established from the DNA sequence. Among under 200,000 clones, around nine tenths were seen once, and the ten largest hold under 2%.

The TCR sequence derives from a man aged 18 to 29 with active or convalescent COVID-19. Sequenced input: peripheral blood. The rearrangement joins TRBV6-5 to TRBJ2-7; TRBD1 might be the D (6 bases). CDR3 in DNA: TGTGCCAGCAGTCCCTCCGGGACAACCTACGAGCAGTACTTC. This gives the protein CASSPSGTTYEQYF.